One and the same sample provided the 24 T cell receptor beta chains below, sequenced in a study of cytomegalovirus exposure and HLA in healthy donors. Profiling relied on immunoSEQ multiplex PCR, and the TCRdb table lists in-frame clones only, not all of them. The sample includes about 240,000 clones, about 86% of them seen just once. Source material: PBMCs. The receptors stem from a woman in her thirties in good health and CMV-seropositive.

CDR3 nucleotide sequence: TGTGCCAGCAGAGCACTAGCACCCAATGAGCAGTTCTTC. This codes for CASRALAPNEQFF. The chain carries TRBV6-5 and TRBJ2-1; D may be TRBD2 (6 bases). Looked up from germline, CDR1 is MNHEY and CDR2 is SVGAGI. CDR3 length equals 13 residues. V shed 6 bases and J shed 6 bases, with 12 bases lying between them.

The chain couples TRBV28 to TRBJ1-1; the match to TRBD1 covers 10 bases. This CDR3 has 16 residues. The germline V gene has CDR1 MDHEN and CDR2 SYDVKM. With V trimmed by 6 bases and J by 2 bases, 9 bases remained unmatched. DNA of the CDR3: TGTGCCAGCAGGGGGAAAGGGACAGGGGCAAACACTGAAGCTTTCTTT. Translating it yields CASRGKGTGANTEAFF.

This chain uses TRBV29-1 with TRBJ2-7; perhaps TRBD2 as D (6 bases). This CDR3 is built from 14 residues. Trimming removed 4 bases at V and 0 bases at J, with 13 bases between. Germline CDR1 reads SQVTM; CDR2 reads ANQGSEA. CDR3 sequence (DNA): TGCAGCGTTGTTGGGGGAGGAACCTCCTACGAGCAGTACTTC. This codes for CSVVGGGTSYEQYF.

The chain has TRBV19 and TRBJ1-2, with 10 bases aligning to TRBD1. With V trimmed by 4 bases and J by 3 bases, 8 bases remained unmatched. This CDR3 comprises 16 residues. Germline lookup yields CDR1 LNHDA and CDR2 SQIVND (reference sequence). The CDR3 DNA reads TGTGCCAGTAGTAGAGAACCGGGACAGGGGTACTATGGCTACACCTTC. Encoded protein: CASSREPGQGYYGYTF.

This clone is a singleton in its sample. The J gene is TRBJ2-1, the V gene TRBV5-4; TRBD2 aligns across 7 bases. V was clipped by 4 bases and J by 7 bases; unmatched bases: 14. The CDR3 runs to 16 residues. Germline-derived CDR1 and CDR2 are SGHNT and YYREEE (reference sequence). The CDR3 loop is CASSTGTKIGRNEQFF. The CDR3 DNA sequence: TGTGCCAGCAGCACCGGGACTAAAATTGGAAGGAATGAGCAGTTCTTC.

Here the CDR3 reads CASSLGGTSYNEQFF. The CDR3 DNA follows: TGTGCCAGCAGCTTAGGCGGGACGTCCTACAATGAGCAGTTCTTC. The gene calls are TRBV11-3 and TRBJ2-1, with D possibly TRBD2 on 6 matching bases. This CDR3 has 15 amino acids. Germline V CDR1 and CDR2: SGHNT, YENEEA. V was cut by 1 base and J by 1 base, with 8 bases left in between.

This clone came up once. V gene TRBV28 combines with J gene TRBJ2-4; D perhaps matches TRBD1 (6 bases). The CDR3 loop spans 19 amino acids. CDR1 and CDR2 from the germline V gene are MDHEN and SYDVKM. V lost 5 bases and J 8 bases, leaving 31 bases between the germline ends. The CDR3 nucleotides read TGTGCCAGCAGTGTCACCCTCTTGGGGGCCTCTCTAAAAGTAGACATTCAGTACTTC. Protein product: CASSVTLLGASLKVDIQYF.

This chain uses TRBV6-6 with TRBJ2-3; D is perhaps TRBD2 (6 bases). The V and J ends lost 1 base and 4 bases respectively, with 9 bases between them. Germline V CDR1 and CDR2: MNHNY, SVGAGI (reference sequence). This CDR3 spans 14 amino acids. Here the CDR3 reads CASSYLGGSDTQYF. The CDR3 nucleotides read TGTGCCAGCAGTTACTTGGGGGGTTCAGATACGCAGTATTTT.

This clone has a handful of counts. J is TRBJ1-1 and V is TRBV5-6; D perhaps matches TRBD1 (6 bases). The CDR3 extends over 13 amino acids. V lost 1 base and J lost 9, with 13 bases in between. Per germline, CDR1 SGHDT and CDR2 YYEEEE. The CDR3, as DNA: TGTGCCAGCAGCTTGTGGGGGACACGTAAAGCTTTCTTT. Protein: CASSLWGTRKAFF.

CDR3: CASSRVAGSNQPQHF. The DNA of the CDR3 is TGTGCCAGCAGTCGGGTTGCGGGTAGCAATCAGCCCCAGCATTTT. The V and J genes are TRBV28 and TRBJ1-5; no firm D call. The CDR3 totals 15 residues. V shed 5 bases and J shed 0 bases, with 11 bases lying between them. Germline CDR1 is MDHEN and CDR2 is SYDVKM.

This clone was found a few times. The chain has TRBV7-9 and TRBJ1-2; TRBD1 matches at 9 bases. This CDR3 contains 15 residues. Unmatched junction bases numbered 13, after V lost 7 bases and J lost 7 bases. Germline CDR1 reads SEHNR; CDR2 reads FQNEAQ (reference sequence). The chain's CDR3 is CASIPDEQGAGGYTF. The CDR3, as DNA: TGTGCCAGCATCCCTGACGAACAGGGGGCTGGTGGCTACACCTTC.

The genes are TRBV6-1 and TRBJ2-1; 12 bases are shared with TRBD2. Trimming at V came to 7 bases and at J to 0 bases, leaving 1 base not matched to a gene. The CDR3 extends over 15 amino acids. The germline V gene has CDR1 MNHNS and CDR2 SASEGT. DNA for the CDR3: TGTGCCAGCACTAGCGGGAGGGCCTCCTACAATGAGCAGTTCTTC. Amino acid sequence: CASTSGRASYNEQFF.

The rearrangement links TRBV11-3 to TRBJ2-3, with D unclear. This CDR3 has 11 amino acids. V lost 5 bases and J 6 bases, leaving 6 bases between the germline ends. Germline V CDR1 and CDR2: SGHNT, YENEEA. The CDR3 nucleotides are TGTGCCAGCAGCCCACGGGATACGCAGTATTTT. It is translated as CASSPRDTQYF. Full variable domain (remainder filled in from reference TRBV11-3 and TRBJ2-3): EAGVVQSPRYKIIEKKQPVAFWCNPISGHNTLYWYLQNLGQGPELLIRYENEEAVDDSQLPKDRFSAERLKGVDSTLKIQPAELGDSAVYLCASSPRDTQYFGPGTRLTVL.

V and J are TRBV11-2 and TRBJ2-7; 7 nucleotides agree with TRBD1. J lost 4 bases, V lost 6 bases, and 6 bases had no gene match. The CDR3 runs to 13 residues. The germline V gene encodes CDR1 SGHAT and CDR2 FQNNGV. The CDR3 DNA reads TGTGCCAGCAGTTCCGGGACAGAGTACGAGCAGTACTTC. The encoded protein is CASSSGTEYEQYF.

CDR3 sequence (DNA): TGCGCCAGCAGCCTCCCAGCGAGTTACAATGAGCAGTTCTTC. Its protein is CASSLPASYNEQFF. V usage is TRBV5-1 and J usage is TRBJ2-1; no definite D call. This CDR3 region has 14 residues. V was cut by 4 bases and J by 4 bases, with 12 bases left in between. Germline V lookup: CDR1 SGHRS, CDR2 YFSETQ.

V and J are TRBV6-1 and TRBJ1-3, with D possibly being TRBD1 (5 bases). CDR1 and CDR2 from the germline V gene are MNHNS and SASEGT. V was trimmed by 3 bases and J by 2 bases, leaving 14 bases between them. The CDR3 totals 16 residues. The CDR3 protein is CASSERRGYAGNTIYF. CDR3 bases: TGTGCCAGCAGTGAGCGAAGGGGATACGCTGGAAACACCATATATTTT.

This sequence joins TRBV6-1 and TRBJ2-7, with 9 bases matching TRBD1. J lost 2 bases, V lost 6 bases, and 5 bases had no gene match. CDR3 length equals 14 residues. In germline, CDR1 is MNHNS, CDR2 SASEGT. The CDR3 spells CASRGTGLAYEQYF. The CDR3 region has the DNA TGTGCCAGCAGGGGGACAGGGCTCGCCTACGAGCAGTACTTC.

This chain uses TRBV5-1 with TRBJ2-5; D is undetermined. Germline V lookup: CDR1 SGHRS, CDR2 YFSETQ. With 1 base removed from V and 3 bases from J, the gap between germline ends came to 19 bases. The CDR3 spans 17 residues. The CDR3: CASSLSVGSPQKETQYF. CDR3 DNA sequence: TGCGCCAGCAGCTTGAGCGTCGGCAGCCCGCAAAAAGAGACCCAGTACTTC.

The rearrangement links TRBV28 to TRBJ2-3; weak D call: TRBD1 (6 bases). Per germline, CDR1 MDHEN and CDR2 SYDVKM. The CDR3 runs 16 residues. V was clipped by 6 bases and J by 4 bases, with 20 bases between them. The CDR3 spells CASSPIQGLYADTQYF. For the CDR3, the DNA is TGTGCCAGCAGCCCAATACAGGGTTTATACGCAGATACGCAGTATTTT.

The chain couples TRBV2 to TRBJ2-6; TRBD1 matches 8 bases. Germline V gene data show CDR1 as SNHLY and CDR2 as FYNNEI. The CDR3 covers 20 residues. V lost 6 bases and J lost 0; bases outside the gene matches: 16. CDR3 amino acids: CASSATLRDRSHSGANVLTF. CDR3 DNA sequence: TGTGCCAGCAGCGCTACCCTCCGGGACAGGTCTCACTCTGGGGCCAACGTCCTGACTTTC. Filled out from reference TRBV2 and TRBJ2-6, the complete variable domain reads EPEVTQTPSHQVTQMGQEVILRCVPISNHLYFYWYRQILGQKVEFLVSFYNNEISEKSEIFDDQFSVERPDGSNFTLKIRSTKLEDSAMYFCASSATLRDRSHSGANVLTFGAGSRLTVL.

The chain combines TRBV7-9 with TRBJ2-1; 9 nucleotides match TRBD2. Germline V lookup: CDR1 SEHNR, CDR2 FQNEAQ (reference sequence). The J segment lost 7 bases and the V segment lost 8 bases, leaving 6 bases of the junction unmatched. This CDR3 comprises 13 residues. The DNA of the CDR3 is TGTGCCAGCCCGCGGGAGGGGACGAATGAGCAGTTCTTC. It yields the protein CASPREGTNEQFF.

On this clone itself: One junction end does not reproduce the germline sequence, and a read error may be involved. The chain recombines TRBV28 with TRBJ2-3; D might be TRBD2 (6 bases). The CDR3 totals 16 residues. Germline CDR1 is MDHEN and CDR2 is SYDVKM. For the CDR3, the DNA is TGTGCCAGCAGTTTCTCCCTTGGGGGGAGCAGAGATACGCAGTATTTT. It codes for CASSFSLGGSRDTQYF.

The chain combines TRBV5-1 with TRBJ2-1, with a tentative D call TRBD2 (5 bases). V was trimmed by 0 bases and J by 2 bases, leaving 12 bases between them. This CDR3 region has 16 residues. Per the germline V gene, CDR1 is SGHRS and CDR2 is YFSETQ. The CDR3 nucleotides read TGCGCCAGCAGCTTGGCCGTGGAGGTTCCCTACAATGAGCAGTTCTTC. Amino acids: CASSLAVEVPYNEQFF.

In DNA, the CDR3 is TGTGCCAGTAGTATACAGGGCTCCTCCTACGAGCAGTACTTC. Amino acids: CASSIQGSSYEQYF. V and J are TRBV19 and TRBJ2-7; the D gene is possibly TRBD1 (5 bases). Deletions cut 2 bases from V and 0 bases from J, with 8 bases between. Germline V CDR1 and CDR2: LNHDA, SQIVND (reference sequence). CDR3 size: 14 residues.